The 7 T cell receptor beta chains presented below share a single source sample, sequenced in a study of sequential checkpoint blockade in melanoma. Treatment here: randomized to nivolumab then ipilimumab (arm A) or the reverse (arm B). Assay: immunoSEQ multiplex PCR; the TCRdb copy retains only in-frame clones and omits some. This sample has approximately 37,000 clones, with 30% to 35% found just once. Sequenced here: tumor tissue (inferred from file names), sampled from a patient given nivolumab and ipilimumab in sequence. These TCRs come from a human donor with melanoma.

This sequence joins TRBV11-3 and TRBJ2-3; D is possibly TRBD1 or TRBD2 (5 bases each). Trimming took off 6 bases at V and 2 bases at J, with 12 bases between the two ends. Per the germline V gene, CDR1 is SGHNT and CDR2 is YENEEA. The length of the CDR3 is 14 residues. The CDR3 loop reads CASRPIGTTDTQYF. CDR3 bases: TGTGCCAGCAGACCGATCGGGACCACAGATACGCAGTATTTT.

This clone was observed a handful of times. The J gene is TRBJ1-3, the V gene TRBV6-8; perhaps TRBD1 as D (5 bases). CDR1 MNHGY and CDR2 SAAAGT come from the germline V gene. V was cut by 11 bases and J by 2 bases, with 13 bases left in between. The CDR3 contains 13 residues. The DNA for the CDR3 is TGTGCCGGCCTAAAGGGGCCTGGAAACACCATATATTTT. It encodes CAGLKGPGNTIYF.

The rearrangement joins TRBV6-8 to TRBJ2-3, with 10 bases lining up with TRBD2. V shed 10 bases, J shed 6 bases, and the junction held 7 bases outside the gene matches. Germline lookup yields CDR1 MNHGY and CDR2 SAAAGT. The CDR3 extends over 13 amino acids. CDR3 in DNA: TGTGCCATCAAGGAGCGGGAGGGGGATACGCAGTATTTT. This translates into CAIKEREGDTQYF.

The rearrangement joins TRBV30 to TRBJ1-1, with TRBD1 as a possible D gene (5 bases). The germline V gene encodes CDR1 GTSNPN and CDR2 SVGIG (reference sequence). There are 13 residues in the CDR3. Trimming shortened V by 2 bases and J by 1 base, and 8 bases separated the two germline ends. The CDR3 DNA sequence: TGTGCCTGGAGTACAGGACGGAACACTGAAGCTTTCTTT. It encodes CAWSTGRNTEAFF.

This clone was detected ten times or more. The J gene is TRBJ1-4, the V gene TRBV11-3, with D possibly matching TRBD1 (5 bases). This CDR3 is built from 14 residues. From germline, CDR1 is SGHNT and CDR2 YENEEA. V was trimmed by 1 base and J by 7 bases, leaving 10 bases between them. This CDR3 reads CASSLVQGREKLFF. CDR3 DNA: TGTGCCAGCAGCTTAGTTCAGGGCCGTGAAAAACTGTTTTTT.

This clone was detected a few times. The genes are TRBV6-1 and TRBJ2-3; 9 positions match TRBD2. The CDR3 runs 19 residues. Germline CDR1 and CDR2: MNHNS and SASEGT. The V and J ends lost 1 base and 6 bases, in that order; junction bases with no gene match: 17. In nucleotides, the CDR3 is TGTGCCAGCAGTGAAGGAACTAGCGGGCCTCAGCTAGGCTTGGATACGCAGTATTTT. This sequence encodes CASSEGTSGPQLGLDTQYF.

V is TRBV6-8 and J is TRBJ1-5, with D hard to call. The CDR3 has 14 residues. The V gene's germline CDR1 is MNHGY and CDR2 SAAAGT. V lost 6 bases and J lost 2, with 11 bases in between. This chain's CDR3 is CASSPNRGNQPQHF. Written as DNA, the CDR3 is TGTGCCAGCAGCCCTAATAGGGGCAATCAGCCCCAGCATTTT.